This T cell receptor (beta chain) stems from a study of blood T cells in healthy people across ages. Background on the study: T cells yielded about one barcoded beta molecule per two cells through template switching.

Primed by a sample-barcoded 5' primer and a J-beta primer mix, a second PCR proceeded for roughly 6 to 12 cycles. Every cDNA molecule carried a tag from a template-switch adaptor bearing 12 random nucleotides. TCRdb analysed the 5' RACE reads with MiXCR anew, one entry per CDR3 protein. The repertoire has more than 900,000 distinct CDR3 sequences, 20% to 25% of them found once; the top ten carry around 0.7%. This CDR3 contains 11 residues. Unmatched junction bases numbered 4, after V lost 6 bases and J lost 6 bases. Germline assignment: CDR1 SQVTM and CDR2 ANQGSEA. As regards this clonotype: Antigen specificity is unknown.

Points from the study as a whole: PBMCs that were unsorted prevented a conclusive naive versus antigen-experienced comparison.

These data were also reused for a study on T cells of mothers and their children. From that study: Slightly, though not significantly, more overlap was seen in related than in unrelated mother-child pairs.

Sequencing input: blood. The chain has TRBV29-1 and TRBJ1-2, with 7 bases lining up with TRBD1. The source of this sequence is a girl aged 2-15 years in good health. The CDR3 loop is CSVDRIDGYTF. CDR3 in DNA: TGCAGCGTGGACAGGATCGATGGCTACACCTTC.